Sequencing of this T cell receptor (beta chain) was carried out in a study of memory B cells and T cells in multiple sclerosis (dated by TCRdb to 2017 to 2018). At the level of the whole study: TCR beta repertoires of autoproliferating peripheral T cells were compared with the TCR beta repertoires of brain lesion-infiltrating T cells in multiple sclerosis patients. A couple of multiple sclerosis patients were included in the TCR sequencing because brain lesions obtained at autopsy or brain-infiltrating cells obtained from biopsy were available for them. On the study overall, not on this receptor specifically: Because clone-set sizes varied across compartments, the counts of shared clonotypes were affected, making normalization necessary.

The junction carries 11 bases between V and J, which are trimmed by 0 bases and 7 bases respectively. Spanning cysteine to phenylalanine, the CDR3 consists of 14 amino acids. Only the CDR3 region is kept as DNA, spanning 42 bases read in frame from base 1. The germline V gene yields SGDLS for CDR1 and YYNGEE for CDR2. After CFSE-labeled PBMCs were cultured without a stimulus, the autoproliferating (CFSEdim) and non-proliferating (CFSEhi) T cell fractions were sequenced separately. In total, 5x10^7 CFSE-labeled PBMCs were cultured without stimulus for 7 days, after which replicate wells were pooled. PBMCs were labeled with approximately 0.5 uM CFSE and cultured without exogenous stimuli in serum-free AIM-V medium. PBMCs were obtained by Ficoll density gradient centrifugation and kept cryopreserved until use. Using a FACSAria III, live 7-AAD-negative cells were sorted, then washed with PBS and stored frozen at -80 degrees C as dry pellets.

The immunoSEQ Platform was used to amplify TCRbeta CDR3 regions from extracted genomic DNA. Multiplex PCR, high-throughput sequencing and a vendor bioinformatics pipeline were combined in the immunoSEQ assay. The original pipeline was this. After discarding non-productive sequences and any CDR3s under 4 amino acids in length, clonotype frequencies were recalculated for each sample. In immunoSEQ Analyzer 2.0, shared clonotypes were identified as those with identical CDR3 amino acid, V gene and J gene sequences. Repertoire overlap was normalized by dividing shared clonotype counts by the product of both clone-set sizes, scaled by 1000 into arbitrary units. Sourced from immuneACCESS, this table was stored by TCRdb with only in-frame sequences that have V and J called. A share of the clones is absent; for the studies checked, an unresolved V gene accounts for under half, and the remainder has no known explanation. D and trimming were read from the DNA, whereas the V and J calls and clone size are those reported in that table. In this sample the table shows 46,000 or so clones, 82% of which occur a single time. The biggest ten clones account for around 1.1% of the sample.

This clone showed up just a few times. The target of this receptor is not known. No much larger clone is present one base from it, and per-base qualities are unavailable. This clonotype was sampled from a human donor with multiple sclerosis. The V and J genes are TRBV9 and TRBJ1-5, and the D gene may be TRBD1, 6 bases matching. The sample was PBMCs from blood kept in culture. The CDR3 amino acid sequence is: CASSVEGGRQPQHF. The DNA is TGTGCCAGCAGCGTAGAGGGGGGGAGGCAGCCCCAGCATTTT.